Listed below are T cell receptor beta chains from one sample, sequenced in a study of T cell repertoires in cytomegalovirus infection. TCRdb passed the reads through MiXCR, listing each CDR3 protein once. The sample lists around 440,000 distinct CDR3 sequences; approximately 10% were seen once. The sample was PBMCs. Receptors were obtained from a human donor in good health (CMV status not recorded). Some clones in this sample may be carry-over from other donors' samples. Each CDR3 is given with its conserved first and last residue. Fields, in order: clone size, V gene, D gene, J gene, CDR3 DNA, CDR3 protein. D genes are given only for firm matches. Only some rows state a clone size, as once, few, many or a class for expanded clones.

size: many; V: TRBV5-1; D: .; J: TRBJ2-7; DNA: TGCGCCAGCAGCTTGAGAGCAGACAGCTCCTACGAGCAGTACTTC; CDR3: CASSLRADSSYEQYF
size: .; V: TRBV5-1; D: .; J: TRBJ2-1; DNA: TGCGCCAGCAGCCAAAGGACTGACTCCTACAATGAGCAGTTCTTC; CDR3: CASSQRTDSYNEQFF
size: .; V: TRBV2; D: .; J: TRBJ1-2; DNA: TGTGCCAGCAGTGATATAGGGTATGGCTACACCTTC; CDR3: CASSDIGYGYTF
size: many; V: TRBV6-5; D: .; J: TRBJ2-5; DNA: TGTGCCAGCAGTTACGGCGGACAGCAAGAGACCCAGTACTTC; CDR3: CASSYGGQQETQYF
size: .; V: TRBV3-1; D: .; J: TRBJ1-5; DNA: TGTGCCAGCAACCAACAGGGCTCTAATCAGCCCCAGCATTTT; CDR3: CASNQQGSNQPQHF
size: many; V: TRBV7-8; D: .; J: TRBJ1-1; DNA: TGTGCCAGCAGCTCCCGACTTCTCCTTAGTAGGGACACTGAAGCTTTCTTT; CDR3: CASSSRLLLSRDTEAFF
size: few; V: TRBV10-3; D: .; J: TRBJ2-2; DNA: TGTGCCATCAGTGTAGACCGGCACACCGGGGAGCTGTTTTTT; CDR3: CAISVDRHTGELFF
size: many; V: TRBV7-9; D: .; J: TRBJ2-6; DNA: TGTGCCAGCAGCCACCGGGGCTTCGCCTCTGGGGCCAACGTCCTGACTTTC; CDR3: CASSHRGFASGANVLTF
size: few; V: TRBV6-5; D: .; J: TRBJ2-3; DNA: TGTGCCAGCAGTCCCACTTTGCTCATTACCACAGATACGCAGTATTTT; CDR3: CASSPTLLITTDTQYF
size: many; V: TRBV27; D: TRBD2; J: TRBJ2-7; DNA: TGTGCCAGCAGCCAACTAGCGGGAGGTCTCCACGAGCAGTACTTC; CDR3: CASSQLAGGLHEQYF
size: many; V: TRBV7-9; D: TRBD1; J: TRBJ1-1; DNA: TGTGCCAGCAGCTTAGCGTCGGGACAGGGGGCGGCTGAAGCTTTCTTT; CDR3: CASSLASGQGAAEAFF
size: few; V: TRBV2; D: .; J: TRBJ1-2; DNA: TGTGCCAGCAGCGGACCGGCAAAGATTAACTATGGCTACACCTTC; CDR3: CASSGPAKINYGYTF
size: few; V: TRBV24-1; D: .; J: TRBJ2-1; DNA: TGTGCCACCAGTGACTCGAGGCGACACCACTACAATGAGCAGTTCTTC; CDR3: CATSDSRRHHYNEQFF
size: many; V: TRBV6-2/TRBV6-3; D: .; J: TRBJ2-7; DNA: TGTGCCAGCAGTTTAACCCTTGGTCCCTACGAGCAGTACTTC; CDR3: CASSLTLGPYEQYF
size: many; V: TRBV4-2; D: .; J: TRBJ1-2; DNA: TGTGCCAGCAGCCAAGAGACTGAGGTGAGAGGCTACACCTTC; CDR3: CASSQETEVRGYTF
size: few; V: TRBV3-1; D: .; J: TRBJ1-3; DNA: TGTGCCAGCAGCCATACCGACAGTCCCCTTGGAAACACCATATATTTT; CDR3: CASSHTDSPLGNTIYF
size: .; V: TRBV5-5; D: TRBD1; J: TRBJ2-7; DNA: TGTGCCAGCAGCTCGGACAGGGTTCGCGAGCAGTACTTC; CDR3: CASSSDRVREQYF
size: many; V: TRBV28; D: .; J: TRBJ1-2; DNA: TGTGCCAGCAACCAGGCAGGGACCGACTATGGCTACACCTTC; CDR3: CASNQAGTDYGYTF
size: few; V: TRBV28; D: .; J: TRBJ2-1; DNA: TGTGCCAGCAGTCCACCCCAAAACAGGCAGTTCTTC; CDR3: CASSPPQNRQFF
size: many; V: TRBV7-8; D: .; J: TRBJ1-1; DNA: TGTGCCAGCAGCCGCCAGCGGGGGAACACTGAAGCTTTCTTT; CDR3: CASSRQRGNTEAFF
size: .; V: TRBV30; D: TRBD2; J: TRBJ2-7; DNA: TGTGCCTGTCATAGCGGGAGCCTCTCCTACGAGCAGTACTTC; CDR3: CACHSGSLSYEQYF
size: few; V: TRBV29-1; D: TRBD2; J: TRBJ2-3; DNA: TGCAGCGTTGAAGATCTTCGGGCTAGCGGGAGCCGGATAGATACGCAGTATTTT; CDR3: CSVEDLRASGSRIDTQYF
size: many; V: TRBV29-1; D: .; J: TRBJ2-5; DNA: TGCAGCGTATTACGGGAGACCCAGTACTTC; CDR3: CSVLRETQYF
size: .; V: TRBV20-1; D: .; J: TRBJ1-1; DNA: TGCAGTGCTAGAGATCCCGGGGGAGAGGGCACTGAAGCTTTCTTT; CDR3: CSARDPGGEGTEAFF
size: few; V: TRBV5-1; D: TRBD2; J: TRBJ2-2; DNA: TGCGCCAGCAGCTTAAGTGCTAGCGGCGCGAACACCGGGGAGCTGTTTTTT; CDR3: CASSLSASGANTGELFF
size: many; V: TRBV11-2; D: .; J: TRBJ2-2; DNA: TGTGCCAGCAGCTTGCACGGGACACCCAACACCGGGGAGCTGTTTTTT; CDR3: CASSLHGTPNTGELFF
size: .; V: TRBV11-3; D: .; J: TRBJ2-5; DNA: TGTGCCAGTCCGGGCGGAGGAGAGACCCAGTACTTC; CDR3: CASPGGGETQYF
size: many; V: TRBV7-8; D: .; J: TRBJ2-2; DNA: TGTGCCAGCAGCTTGGGAACTCGGGGGAAGAACACCGGGGAGCTGTTTTTT; CDR3: CASSLGTRGKNTGELFF
size: many; V: TRBV20-1; D: .; J: TRBJ1-1; DNA: TGCAGTGCTAGAGATGAGTGGGGTATCGGGAACACTGAAGCTTTCTTT; CDR3: CSARDEWGIGNTEAFF
size: few; V: TRBV9; D: TRBD2; J: TRBJ2-1; DNA: TGTGCCAGCAGCGTAGAAATCCGGACTAGCGGGAACCACAATGAGCAGTTCTTC; CDR3: CASSVEIRTSGNHNEQFF
size: .; V: TRBV12-5; D: .; J: TRBJ2-1; DNA: TGTGCTAGTGTCATAGACCCGGATCACAATGAGCAGTTCTTC; CDR3: CASVIDPDHNEQFF
size: .; V: TRBV5-4; D: .; J: TRBJ2-5; DNA: TGTGCCAGCAGCCGCGACCAGACCTCGGGGACCCAGTACTTC; CDR3: CASSRDQTSGTQYF
size: .; V: TRBV20-1; D: TRBD2; J: TRBJ2-7; DNA: TGCAGTTACGAGGTCTCCGGGACTATCACCTACGAGCAGTACTTC; CDR3: CSYEVSGTITYEQYF
size: many; V: TRBV11-1; D: .; J: TRBJ1-2; DNA: TGTGCCAGCAGCTTAGGACGGGCTTTTGACTATGGCTACACCTTC; CDR3: CASSLGRAFDYGYTF
size: .; V: TRBV20-1; D: .; J: TRBJ1-5; DNA: TGCAGTGCTAGAGTCGGGTCCAGGAGCAATCAGCCCCAGCATTTT; CDR3: CSARVGSRSNQPQHF
size: once; V: TRBV6-5; D: TRBD1; J: TRBJ1-3; DNA: TGTGCCAGCAGTTACTCAGGGGGCCAAACTGGAAACACCATATATTTT; CDR3: CASSYSGGQTGNTIYF
size: many; V: TRBV7-2; D: TRBD1; J: TRBJ2-4; DNA: TGTGCCAGCAGCTTGTCTAGTTTTGGACAGGGAAGAGTGAACATTCAGTACTTC; CDR3: CASSLSSFGQGRVNIQYF
size: many; V: TRBV6-2/TRBV6-3; D: .; J: TRBJ2-3; DNA: TGTGCCAGCAGCCGGCCCCGGGAGCTTACGCAGTATTTT; CDR3: CASSRPRELTQYF
size: .; V: TRBV5-1; D: TRBD1; J: TRBJ1-3; DNA: TGCGCCAGCAGCTCCGACAGGGGAGACGGAAACACCATATATTTT; CDR3: CASSSDRGDGNTIYF
size: many; V: TRBV29-1; D: TRBD2; J: TRBJ2-1; DNA: TGCAGCGTCCTTACCCGACTAGCGGTCTTGAATGAGCAGTTCTTC; CDR3: CSVLTRLAVLNEQFF
size: .; V: TRBV7-9; D: TRBD2; J: TRBJ2-7; DNA: TGTGCCAGCAGCCCACGTGAGGGGCGGGAGGGCCTCTACGAGCAGTACTTC; CDR3: CASSPREGREGLYEQYF
size: .; V: TRBV29-1; D: TRBD1; J: TRBJ1-5; DNA: TGCAGCGGGGGGACAGCTCCTAATCAGCCCCAGCATTTT; CDR3: CSGGTAPNQPQHF
size: many; V: TRBV10-3; D: .; J: TRBJ2-1; DNA: TGTGCCATCAGTGATACCGGGGAGCAGTTCTTC; CDR3: CAISDTGEQFF
size: few; V: TRBV20-1; D: .; J: TRBJ1-5; DNA: TGCAGTGCTAGAGGCGATCACAATCAGCCCCAGCATTTT; CDR3: CSARGDHNQPQHF
size: many; V: TRBV27; D: .; J: TRBJ2-7; DNA: TGTGCCAGCGGCAGGGGATTCAACGAGCAGTACTTC; CDR3: CASGRGFNEQYF
size: many; V: TRBV2; D: .; J: TRBJ1-1; DNA: TGTGCCAGCAGTGAGGCGGAACGAATGAACACTGAAGCTTTCTTT; CDR3: CASSEAERMNTEAFF
size: many; V: TRBV6-6; D: TRBD1; J: TRBJ2-7; DNA: TGTGCCAGCAGAGACAGGGTGGATTACGAGCAGTACTTC; CDR3: CASRDRVDYEQYF
size: .; V: TRBV27; D: TRBD1; J: TRBJ2-7; DNA: TGTGCCAGCAGTCCTATCGGACAGGGGGCAGGCGAGCAGTACTTC; CDR3: CASSPIGQGAGEQYF
size: .; V: TRBV5-4; D: .; J: TRBJ2-5; DNA: TGTGCCAGCAGCTTGAGGGACGGAAAAGAGACCCAGTACTTC; CDR3: CASSLRDGKETQYF